This entry is about one T cell receptor beta chain. This sample was taken from a study of blood T cells in healthy people across ages. PCR was performed a second time for about 7 to 11 cycles using a sample-barcoded 5' primer and a J-beta primer mix. TCRdb re-analysed the 5' RACE reads in MiXCR, keeping a single row per CDR3 protein. Of hundreds of thousands of distinct CDR3 sequences in the sample, 20% to 30% were seen once. Collection of ten milliliters of peripheral blood was performed for each donor. CDR1 MGHRA and CDR2 YSYEKL come from the germline V gene. The CDR3 has 15 residues. Between the trimmed V and J ends, which lost 1 base and 8 bases, there was a span of 15 bases. The sample was also linked to a second study, of T cells of mothers and their children.

This receptor was identified in a boy between 10 and 17 years old in good health. The chain combines TRBV4-1 with TRBJ2-1, with a weak D call TRBD2 (6 bases). What was sequenced was blood. CDR3 sequence: CASSQGPGTPHEQFF. CDR3 bases: TGCGCCAGCAGCCAAGGCCCCGGGACTCCCCATGAGCAGTTCTTC.